The source of this TCR beta chain is a study of regulatory T cells in long-lasting Graves disease. Study details: Newly diagnosed Graves' patients took antithyroid drugs under 3 months. Study-level findings and limits: Thyroid tissue was not studied; only peripheral blood was. Whereas 1,000 or so public clonotypes were shared by new patients, persistent patients shared more, at about 2,500.

Trimming left V 4 bases short and J 7 bases short, with 10 bases between. This CDR3 region has 13 residues. In germline, CDR1 is MDHEN, CDR2 SYDVKM. Sample time point: newly diagnosed GD, antithyroid drugs for less than 3 months. PBMC RNA served as the TCR library source. This clonotype was detected ten times or more. Its cognate antigen is unknown. Through Arm-PCR of CDR3 regions and iRepertoire HTBI primers, TCR beta libraries were built. TCRdb re-called the multiplex PCR reads with MiXCR, one entry per CDR3 protein. Among about 520,000 distinct CDR3 sequences listed, 12% were seen once. This sample also belongs to another study, concerning T cells in Graves' hyperthyroidism and ophthalmopathy. That work contributes: A set of HTBI primers served as the primers for a first-round RT-PCR of the TCR CDR3.

The source is a woman aged 25-40 years with Graves disease. The rearrangement uses TRBV28 and TRBJ1-4, with D perhaps TRBD1 (5 bases). This specimen consisted of peripheral blood mononuclear cells (PBMCs), obtained at new diagnosis, from a patient treated with antithyroid drugs. In DNA form, the CDR3 reads TGTGCCAGCAGTTCCAGGGCAGGTGAAAAACTGTTTTTT. It is translated as CASSSRAGEKLFF.